These 21 T cell receptor beta chains were all obtained from the same sample, sequenced in a study of blood T cell repertoires in COVID-19. Produced via immunoSEQ multiplex PCR; TCRdb's table is partial and in-frame only. The sample shows around 170,000 clones, about 84% of them seen only once. The sequencing input was PBMCs or T cells enriched from blood (not recorded which). Receptors originate from a man aged 50-60 years who had recovered from COVID-19.

The chain joins TRBV15 to TRBJ2-2; 9 bases align to TRBD1. CDR3 length equals 18 residues. After removal of 0 bases from V and 6 bases from J, the junction contained 11 bases not matched to a gene. CDR1 LNHNV and CDR2 YYDKDF come from the germline V gene (reference sequence). DNA for the CDR3: TGTGCCACCAGCAGAGATAGGGGACAGGGTAATAGAGCCGGGGAGCTGTTTTTT. As protein: CATSRDRGQGNRAGELFF.

This clone was seen once. Compared with germline, one end of the junction differs, possibly owing to a read error. This rearrangement joins TRBV7-7 to TRBJ2-1; TRBD1 aligns across 8 bases. Germline CDR1 is SSHAT and CDR2 is FNYEAQ (reference sequence). The length of the CDR3 is 16 residues. In DNA, the CDR3 is TGTGCTAGCAGCCCCTACAGGGGGACAGATTACAATGAGCAGTTCTTC. Translating gives CASSPYRGTDYNEQFF. Together with reference TRBV7-7 and TRBJ2-1, the CDR3 gives the full variable domain: GAGVSQSPRYKVTKRGQDVTLRCDPISSHATLYWYQQALGQGPEFLTYFNYEAQPDKSGLPSDRFSAERPEGSISTLTIQRTEQRDSAMYRCASSPYRGTDYNEQFFGPGTRLTVL.

This chain connects TRBV2 to TRBJ1-1; 8 bases are shared with TRBD1. The CDR3 is 14 residues long. Looked up from germline, CDR1 is SNHLY and CDR2 is FYNNEI. Trimming cost V 3 bases and J 4 bases; bases outside gene matches: 4. The CDR3 DNA reads as TGTGCCAGCAGTGACAGGGGGCAAACCACTGAAGCTTTCTTT. It translates to CASSDRGQTTEAFF. The whole variable domain, filled in from reference TRBV2 and TRBJ1-1, reads EPEVTQTPSHQVTQMGQEVILRCVPISNHLYFYWYRQILGQKVEFLVSFYNNEISEKSEIFDDQFSVERPDGSNFTLKIRSTKLEDSAMYFCASSDRGQTTEAFFGQGTRLTVV.

DNA of the CDR3: TGTGCCAGCAGCCTCGGGACAGGTTCAACGAATGAGCAGTTCTTC. Its protein is CASSLGTGSTNEQFF. This sequence joins TRBV3-1 (or the pseudogene TRBV3-2) and TRBJ2-1, with 8 bases aligning to TRBD1. V shed 4 bases and J 7 bases; nucleotides not matched to a gene: 9. Germline CDR1 LGHDT, CDR2 YNNKEL (reference sequence). CDR3 length equals 15 residues.

This clone occurred a few times. V gene TRBV7-9 combines with J gene TRBJ1-1, with 7 bases identical to TRBD1. This CDR3 has 14 residues. Losses at the gene ends were 1 base for V and 11 bases for J; bases not matched to a gene: 10. CDR1 SEHNR and CDR2 FQNEAQ come from the germline V gene (reference sequence). CDR3 residues: CASSLGPQGVGAFF. The DNA for the CDR3 is TGTGCCAGCAGCTTAGGACCCCAGGGGGTAGGTGCTTTCTTT.

The rearrangement joins TRBV4-1 to TRBJ1-4; D is perhaps TRBD1 (6 bases). V was pared by 3 bases and J by 11 bases, with 16 bases between. The germline V gene encodes CDR1 MGHRA and CDR2 YSYEKL. The CDR3 length is 14 residues. The CDR3 DNA sequence: TGCGCCAGCAGCCACATAGCACAGGGTCGGAAACTGTTTTTT. It yields the protein CASSHIAQGRKLFF.

J is TRBJ2-3 and V is TRBV6-4, with TRBD2 identical over 8 bases. V was pared by 3 bases and J by 3 bases, with 11 bases of the junction left unmatched. CDR1 MRHNA and CDR2 SNTAGT come from the germline V gene. The CDR3 is made up of 17 amino acids. Here the CDR3 DNA reads TGTGCCAGCAGTGATACAACGGCGGGGGGTGAGACAGATACGCAGTATTTT. This gives the protein CASSDTTAGGETDTQYF.

CDR3 nucleotide sequence: TGTGCCAGCAGAGGGACTAGCGGGGGGACCGGCGAGCAGTTCTTC. It yields the protein CASRGTSGGTGEQFF. This rearrangement joins TRBV6-5 to TRBJ2-1; 15 nucleotides match TRBD2. The germline gives CDR1 MNHEY, CDR2 SVGAGI. This CDR3 is built from 15 residues. The trim removed 6 bases at V and 10 bases at J, leaving 7 bases unmatched.

The chain combines TRBV7-2 with TRBJ1-4; 7 nucleotides match TRBD1. V lost 1 base, J lost 2 bases, and 4 bases stayed unmatched. The CDR3 sequence is 16 residues long. The V gene's germline CDR1 is SGHTA and CDR2 FQGNSA. The chain's CDR3 is CASSLGHRGTNEKLFF. The CDR3 bases are TGTGCCAGCAGCTTAGGCCACAGGGGCACTAATGAAAAACTGTTTTTT.

This clone was observed a single time. The chain uses TRBV6-5 and TRBJ1-6; TRBD1 is a possible D gene (5 bases). Trimming stripped 6 bases from V and 8 bases from J, with 11 bases between. The V gene's germline CDR1 is MNHEY and CDR2 SVGAGI. The CDR3 covers 13 residues. The CDR3 DNA reads as TGTGCCAGCAGGGAGGGGTCAGATTCACCCCTCCACTTT. It specifies CASREGSDSPLHF.

The chain recombines TRBV6-6 with TRBJ1-4; the D is unclear. Trimming shortened V by 5 bases and J by 4 bases, and 26 bases separated the two germline ends. Germline values: CDR1 MNHNY, CDR2 SVGAGI (reference sequence). This CDR3 spans 19 amino acids. CDR3 protein: CASSPETRWPIGVNEKLFF. CDR3 coding DNA: TGTGCCAGCAGTCCCGAAACTCGGTGGCCAATCGGGGTTAATGAAAAACTGTTTTTT.

V usage is TRBV19 and J usage is TRBJ2-3; D possibly corresponds to TRBD2 (6 bases). V was cut by 5 bases and J by 0 bases, with 12 bases left in between. The CDR3 has 15 residues. The V gene's germline CDR1 is LNHDA and CDR2 SQIVND (reference sequence). In DNA, the CDR3 is TGTGCCAGTAGTGGCGGGACTCCTAGCACAGATACGCAGTATTTT. Translation gives CASSGGTPSTDTQYF.

The chain uses TRBV5-4 and TRBJ2-1; D may be TRBD2 (5 bases). The CDR3 length is 14 residues. The V and J ends lost 1 base and 6 bases respectively, with 11 bases between them. Germline V gene data show CDR1 as SGHNT and CDR2 as YYREEE (reference sequence). This CDR3 is CASSLPAGVNEQFF. The CDR3, as DNA: TGTGCCAGCAGCTTGCCGGCCGGGGTCAATGAGCAGTTCTTC.

This chain connects TRBV6-5 to TRBJ2-2; D may be TRBD2 (6 bases). The V end lost 2 bases, the J end lost 3 bases, and 10 bases lay between the germline ends. This CDR3 is 15 amino acids long. Germline V lookup: CDR1 MNHEY, CDR2 SVGAGI. This CDR3 reads CASSYGGWDTGELFF. The CDR3 DNA follows: TGTGCCAGCAGTTACGGGGGGTGGGACACCGGGGAGCTGTTTTTT.

The chain links TRBV6-2 or TRBV6-3 to TRBJ2-7, with 8 positions matching TRBD2. CDR1 MNHEY and CDR2 SVGEGT come from the germline V gene. This CDR3 is 18 amino acids long. Trimming removed 1 base from V and 2 bases from J; junction bases left unmatched: 13. CDR3 in DNA: TGTGCCAGCAGTTACTGGCAGCGATTAGCGGGGTCAACCTACGAGCAGTACTTC. Protein: CASSYWQRLAGSTYEQYF.

V and J are TRBV7-2 and TRBJ2-7; TRBD1 agrees at 11 bases. Germline V lookup: CDR1 SGHTA, CDR2 FQGNSA. The CDR3 is 15 amino acids. The J segment lost 3 bases and the V segment lost 2 bases, leaving 3 bases of the junction unmatched. This CDR3 reads CASSLRTGGLYEQYF. CDR3 coding DNA: TGTGCCAGCAGCTTACGGACAGGGGGCCTCTACGAGCAGTACTTC.

The rearrangement joins TRBV30 to TRBJ1-4, with no clear D. CDR1 and CDR2 (germline): GTSNPN, SVGIG (reference sequence). The CDR3 totals 13 residues. V was pared by 2 bases and J by 7 bases, with 11 bases between. The CDR3 nucleotides read TGTGCCTGGAGTCGGGTAGAAAGTGAAAAACTGTTTTTT. This sequence encodes CAWSRVESEKLFF.

V usage is TRBV19 and J usage is TRBJ2-3, with 11 bases lining up with TRBD2. V lost 8 bases, J lost 10 bases, and 8 bases stayed unmatched. This CDR3 has 13 amino acids. The germline V gene has CDR1 LNHDA and CDR2 SQIVND (reference sequence). The CDR3: CASQTSGGFPQYF. The CDR3 DNA follows: TGTGCCAGTCAAACTAGCGGGGGCTTTCCGCAGTATTTT. The whole variable domain, filled in from reference TRBV19 and TRBJ2-3, reads DGGITQSPKYLFRKEGQNVTLSCEQNLNHDAMYWYRQDPGQGLRLIYYSQIVNDFQKGDIAEGYSVSREKKESFPLTVTSAQKNPTAFYLCASQTSGGFPQYFGPGTRLTVL.

This clone has a single count. The sample carries other DNA sequences with the same CDR3. The chain joins TRBV6-5 to TRBJ1-5, with 7 bases lining up with TRBD1. The germline CDR1 and CDR2 sequences are MNHEY and SVGAGI. The length of the CDR3 is 13 residues. With 6 bases clipped from V and 7 bases from J, the junction kept 6 bases outside the gene matches. The DNA for the CDR3 is TGTGCCAGCAGCCAGGGGGAGAGACAGCCCCAGCATTTT. Its protein product is CASSQGERQPQHF.

V usage is TRBV12-3 or TRBV12-4 and J usage is TRBJ2-1, with unresolved D. V was clipped by 5 bases and J by 7 bases, with 9 bases between them. The CDR3 runs to 12 residues. The CDR3 nucleotides read TGTGCCAGCAGTACGGGTAAGAATGAGCAGTTCTTC. Translated: CASSTGKNEQFF.

The chain joins TRBV4-1 to TRBJ2-7; D call uncertain. Trimming removed 4 bases from V and 2 bases from J, with 9 bases in between. Per the germline V gene, CDR1 is MGHRA and CDR2 is YSYEKL. This CDR3 is built from 13 residues. CDR3 region: CASSPTDTYEQYF. In nucleotides, the CDR3 is TGCGCCAGCAGCCCGACTGATACCTACGAGCAGTACTTC.